This T cell receptor (beta chain) derives from a study of T cell responses to AZD1222 COVID-19 vaccine. Broader study findings: Spike-specific TCR breadth and depth were elevated following two AZD1222 doses. Repertoire sampling occurred only after the peak T cell response.

In regard to this clone: The antigen remains unidentified.

CDR3 length: 15 residues. The V and J ends lost 6 bases and 7 bases, in that order; junction bases with no gene match: 9. The germline gives CDR1 MNHEY, CDR2 SVGAGI. Using immunoSEQ multiplex PCR, the repertoire was profiled, and TCRdb retains in-frame clones only, with some absent. The repertoire consists of over 100,000 clones, with roughly 90% occurring once and the leading ten covering 1.6%. The source material was peripheral blood, sampled on day 0 of AZD1222 vaccination. The rearrangement joins TRBV6-5 to TRBJ1-5; 10 bases fit TRBD1. The TCR sequence derives from an adult in good health. DNA of the CDR3: TGTGCCAGCAGCCCCGCCGGGACAGGGGAACAGCCCCAGCATTTT. This gives the protein CASSPAGTGEQPQHF.